Listed below are T cell receptor beta chains from one sample, sequenced in a study of shared clonotypes between healthy human individuals. Method: immunoSEQ multiplex PCR; TCRdb's copy keeps in-frame clones and lacks some. Of around 2,100,000 clones listed, approximately 94% are singletons. The sequencing input was naive CD8+ T cells sorted from blood. These receptors all stem from a man aged 18 to 29 in good health. Both conserved end residues are part of each CDR3. Fields, in order: J gene, V gene, D gene, CDR3 DNA, CDR3 protein. The D gene is left open where the match is weak.

>TRBJ2-7|TRBV27|TRBD1
TGTGCCAGCAGCCACGACAGGGGGTACGAGCAGTACTTC
CASSHDRGYEQYF
>TRBJ1-1|TRBV5-1|TRBD1
TGCGCCAGCAGCGAAGAGACAGGGCAAAATGAAGCTTTCTTT
CASSEETGQNEAFF
>TRBJ2-5|TRBV2|TRBD2
TGTGCCAGCAGTCGCAGCGGGGTGGGAGAGACCCAGTACTTC
CASSRSGVGETQYF
>TRBJ2-5|TRBV9|TRBD2
TGTGCCAGCAGCTTGGGACTAGCGGGAGGGCCGGGTGAGACCCAGTACTTC
CASSLGLAGGPGETQYF
>TRBJ2-5|TRBV19|TRBD2
TGTGCCAGTAGTACCGTTCCTACTAGCGCGGAAGAGACCCAGTACTTC
CASSTVPTSAEETQYF
>TRBJ2-6|TRBV28|NA
NA
CASSTSDRATSGANVLTF
>TRBJ2-7|TRBV19|TRBD1
TGTGCCAGTAGTGCCCGACAGGGGTCGTTCTCCTACGAGCAGTACTTC
CASSARQGSFSYEQYF
>TRBJ1-2|TRBV5-4|NA
TGTGCCAGCACCGAAGCAATCTCTAACTATGGCTACACCTTC
CASTEAISNYGYTF
>TRBJ2-1|TRBV7-9|NA
TGTGCCAGCAGCTGGGCTTCCGAAGGGGAGTTCTTC
CASSWASEGEFF
>TRBJ1-1|TRBV4-1|TRBD1
TGCGCCAGCAGCCAAGTGACAGGGGCCGAAGCTTTCTTT
CASSQVTGAEAFF
>TRBJ2-3|TRBV19|TRBD2
TGTGCCAGTCCTGTCGCGTTCGGGAGGACAGATACGCAGTATTTT
CASPVAFGRTDTQYF
>TRBJ2-7|TRBV29-1|NA
TGCAGCGTTCGGGCGGGGGCGGAGCAGTACTTC
CSVRAGAEQYF
>TRBJ2-7|TRBV30|TRBD1
TGTGCCTGGAGCTTACCGGGACAGGGATTATACGAGCAGTACTTC
CAWSLPGQGLYEQYF
>TRBJ1-2|TRBV1|NA
TGCACCAGCAGCCAAGACGAGGGGCAGAAGTATGGCTACACCTTC
CTSSQDEGQKYGYTF
>TRBJ2-5|TRBV4-1|TRBD2
TGCGCCAGCAGCCATCCGGGACTAGCGCCCGGAGAGACCCAGTACTTC
CASSHPGLAPGETQYF
>TRBJ2-5|TRBV5-6|TRBD2
TGTGCCAGCAGCCCGGGACTAGCGGGAGTCTTAGGGCAGTACTTC
CASSPGLAGVLGQYF
>TRBJ2-7|TRBV4-1|NA
TGCGCCAGCAGCCGAAGTGAGGGCTACGAGCAGTACTTC
CASSRSEGYEQYF
>TRBJ2-7|TRBV5-5|TRBD1
TGTGCCAGCAGCTTGGGACAGGGAAACTACGAGCAGTACTTC
CASSLGQGNYEQYF
>TRBJ1-1|TRBV2|NA
TGTGCCAGCAGAACCGAGGCTTGGGTCACTGAAGCTTTCTTT
CASRTEAWVTEAFF